Listed here are 24 T cell receptor beta chains from one sample, sequenced in a study of CD8+ T cells in alopecia areata. Treatment given: oral pan-JAK inhibitor, 5-10 mg twice daily. TCR sequencing used cDNA made by reverse transcription of extracted RNA. Using immunoSEQ multiplex PCR, the repertoire was profiled, and TCRdb retains in-frame clones only, with some absent. Of approximately 200,000 clones in the sample, about three fifths were seen once. The sequences come from CD4+ T cells sorted from blood, collected at week 24, from a patient treated with tofacitinib. The receptors shown here come from a human donor with alopecia areata.

This sequence joins TRBV5-1 and TRBJ1-1; no reliable D call. The V end was cut by 1 base, the J end by 4 bases, with 8 bases between. The CDR3 is 13 residues long. Per germline, CDR1 SGHRS and CDR2 YFSETQ. CDR3 protein: CASSLLGSTEAFF. The CDR3 nucleotides read TGCGCCAGCAGCTTGCTGGGGAGCACTGAAGCTTTCTTT.

The chain couples TRBV7-9 to TRBJ2-1, with D unclear. V was cut by 4 bases and J by 10 bases, with 14 bases left in between. The CDR3 is made up of 13 amino acids. CDR1 and CDR2 from the germline V gene are SEHNR and FQNEAQ (reference sequence). The DNA for the CDR3 is TGTGCCAGCAGCTATGGACGAGTCGCAGAGCAGTTCTTC. The encoded protein is CASSYGRVAEQFF.

The V and J genes are TRBV20-1 and TRBJ2-7, with D unclear. The CDR3 has 11 residues. Trimming took off 5 bases at V and 1 base at J, with 6 bases between the two ends. Looked up from germline, CDR1 is DFQATT and CDR2 is SNEGSKA (reference sequence). CDR3 loop: CSASDSYEQYF. CDR3 nucleotides: TGCAGTGCTTCAGATTCCTACGAGCAGTACTTC.

This clone was recorded a few times. The chain employs TRBV10-3 and TRBJ2-1; D not certain. Per the germline V gene, CDR1 is ENHRY and CDR2 is SYGVKD. Trimming removed 2 bases at V and 5 bases at J, with 10 bases between. The CDR3 extends over 14 amino acids. This CDR3 reads CAISEAEVNNEQFF. As DNA, the CDR3 is TGTGCCATCAGTGAGGCTGAGGTTAACAATGAGCAGTTCTTC.

This chain connects TRBV27 to TRBJ2-4, with TRBD1 identical over 11 bases. V dropped 6 bases and J dropped 0; count of bases not matched to a gene: 10. CDR3 length equals 18 residues. From germline, CDR1 is MNHEY and CDR2 SMNVEV (reference sequence). CDR3 protein: CASSLVGTGGLAKNIQYF. CDR3 nucleotides: TGTGCCAGCAGCCTGGTTGGGACAGGGGGATTAGCCAAAAACATTCAGTACTTC.

The chain carries TRBV4-3 and TRBJ1-2, with D uncertain. This CDR3 has 14 amino acids. Trimming cost V 0 bases and J 4 bases, with 9 bases left between them. Germline CDR1 LGHNA, CDR2 YSLEER. CDR3 protein: CASSQDRDSYGYTF. DNA for the CDR3: TGCGCCAGCAGCCAAGATAGAGATTCCTATGGCTACACCTTC.

This clone was observed once. The gene calls are TRBV7-2 and TRBJ2-1, with TRBD2 matching 8 bases. Looked up from germline, CDR1 is SGHTA and CDR2 is FQGNSA. Germline trimming cut 1 base from V and 9 bases from J; bases unmatched to any gene: 8. This CDR3 contains 15 residues. The CDR3 protein is CASSLDRTSLGEQFF. In DNA form, the CDR3 reads TGTGCCAGCAGCTTAGACCGGACTAGCCTGGGTGAGCAGTTCTTC. Based on the CDR3 plus reference TRBV7-2 and TRBJ2-1, the full variable domain is GAGVSQSPSNKVTEKGKDVELRCDPISGHTALYWYRQSLGQGLEFLIYFQGNSAPDKSGLPSDRFSAERTGGSVSTLTIQRTQQEDSAVYLCASSLDRTSLGEQFFGPGTRLTVL.

This clone occurred a few times. The chain joins TRBV4-1 to TRBJ2-7, with D possibly being TRBD1 (6 bases). Germline lookup yields CDR1 MGHRA and CDR2 YSYEKL. The CDR3 consists of 15 residues. The ends were cut back, 5 bases at V and 2 bases at J, with 16 bases in the middle. CDR3 sequence (DNA): TGCGCCAGCAGCAAGGGGACAAAGCCACCCTACGAGCAGTACTTC. The encoded protein is CASSKGTKPPYEQYF.

The chain has TRBV9 and TRBJ2-1; a possible D gene is TRBD2 (6 bases). V was clipped by 4 bases and J by 9 bases, with 26 bases between them. The germline V gene has CDR1 SGDLS and CDR2 YYNGEE. The CDR3 contains 17 residues. The DNA of the CDR3 is TGTGCCAGCAGCCCGGGACTGGGACTTAGAGACGACGGTGAGCAGTTCTTC. As protein: CASSPGLGLRDDGEQFF. The complete variable domain, with remaining parts taken from reference TRBV9 and TRBJ2-1, reads DSGVTQTPKHLITATGQRVTLRCSPRSGDLSVYWYQQSLDQGLQFLIQYYNGEERAKGNILERFSAQQFPDLHSELNLSSLELGDSALYFCASSPGLGLRDDGEQFFGPGTRLTVL.

The chain combines TRBV5-1 with TRBJ2-7; D might be TRBD2 (6 bases). V dropped 1 base and J dropped 8 bases, with 16 bases sitting between them. In germline, CDR1 is SGHRS, CDR2 YFSETQ. The CDR3 spans 14 residues. The CDR3 DNA follows: TGCGCCAGCAGCTTGTCCGGGGGTAACCTTCAGCAGTACTTC. Residues: CASSLSGGNLQQYF.

This chain joins TRBV6-6 and TRBJ2-3; D gene unclear. This CDR3 region has 11 residues. V lost 4 bases, J lost 6 bases, and 5 bases lay in between. Per the germline V gene, CDR1 is MNHNY and CDR2 is SVGAGI (reference sequence). Written as DNA, the CDR3 is TGTGCCAGCAGTTCTCGTGATACGCAGTATTTT. It codes for CASSSRDTQYF.

Comments on this clone: Other DNA sequences in this specimen translate into the identical CDR3. V and J are TRBV7-2 and TRBJ1-1; D gene uncertain. This CDR3 is 12 amino acids long. In germline, CDR1 is SGHTA, CDR2 FQGNSA. V was shortened by 1 base and J by 2 bases, with 2 bases between the two germline ends. CDR3 nucleotide sequence: TGTGCCAGCAGCTTAGTTAACACTGAAGCTTTCTTT. This codes for CASSLVNTEAFF. The variable domain in full, with the rest retrieved from reference TRBV7-2 and TRBJ1-1, is GAGVSQSPSNKVTEKGKDVELRCDPISGHTALYWYRQSLGQGLEFLIYFQGNSAPDKSGLPSDRFSAERTGGSVSTLTIQRTQQEDSAVYLCASSLVNTEAFFGQGTRLTVV.

The chain employs TRBV5-1 and TRBJ1-6, with 8 bases aligning to TRBD1. This CDR3 has 14 residues. The germline V gene has CDR1 SGHRS and CDR2 YFSETQ. The V gene end was trimmed by 0 bases and the J gene end by 8 bases; junction bases not matched to a gene: 1. CDR3 loop: CASSLGQGHSPLHF. As DNA, the CDR3 is TGCGCCAGCAGCTTGGGACAGGGGCATTCACCCCTCCACTTT.

This chain uses TRBV10-3 with TRBJ2-5; D unresolved. The CDR3 spans 14 residues. CDR1 ENHRY and CDR2 SYGVKD come from the germline V gene. V gave up 2 bases and J gave up 1 base, with 8 bases separating them. The CDR3: CAISERASQETQYF. For the CDR3, the DNA is TGTGCCATCAGTGAGAGGGCTAGCCAAGAGACCCAGTACTTC.

Only one count was recorded for this clone. The V gene is TRBV5-4, the J gene TRBJ2-6; D may be TRBD2 (5 bases). The CDR3 extends over 15 amino acids. V was cut by 3 bases and J by 2 bases, with 9 bases left in between. Germline loops: CDR1 SGHNT, CDR2 YYREEE (reference sequence). The CDR3 bases are TGTGCCAGCAGCTACTCCGGGACTGGGGCCAACGTCCTGACTTTC. Translating gives CASSYSGTGANVLTF.

V is TRBV30 and J is TRBJ2-1; tentative D call: TRBD2 (6 bases). Germline V lookup: CDR1 GTSNPN, CDR2 SVGIG (reference sequence). V was pared by 1 base and J by 7 bases, with 23 bases between. The CDR3 totals 17 residues. CDR3 in DNA: TGTGCCTGGAGTGGTGTTGTATCCGGGAGAATGTTTAATGAGCAGTTCTTC. It codes for CAWSGVVSGRMFNEQFF.

This sequence joins TRBV27 and TRBJ1-2; D is ambiguous. Trimming cost V 10 bases and J 3 bases, with 18 bases left between them. The CDR3 loop spans 14 amino acids. CDR1 MNHEY and CDR2 SMNVEV come from the germline V gene (reference sequence). As DNA, the CDR3 is TGTGCCACCCTTGGTGACTATCCGCACTATGGCTACACCTTC. Translation: CATLGDYPHYGYTF.

The V and J genes are TRBV5-6 and TRBJ2-7; D is possibly TRBD2 (6 bases). Germline V lookup: CDR1 SGHDT, CDR2 YYEEEE. V was pared by 4 bases and J by 3 bases, with 17 bases between. The length of the CDR3 is 15 residues. The CDR3 nucleotides are TGTGCCAGCAGCCGACGACTAGGGAATATCTACGAGCAGTACTTC. It yields the protein CASSRRLGNIYEQYF.

The chain employs TRBV30 and TRBJ2-3; 11 bases map to TRBD2. Trimming cost V 6 bases and J 5 bases; bases outside gene matches: 10. Germline CDR1 reads GTSNPN; CDR2 reads SVGIG (reference sequence). The CDR3 sequence is 15 residues long. The chain's CDR3 is CACDLAGGLGDTQYF. The CDR3 DNA sequence: TGTGCCTGCGACTTAGCGGGAGGGCTGGGAGATACGCAGTATTTT.

The chain links TRBV6-5 to TRBJ2-7; D is possibly TRBD2 (5 bases). Germline V CDR1 and CDR2: MNHEY, SVGAGI. The CDR3 spans 14 residues. V shed 2 bases and J shed 0 bases, with 8 bases lying between them. The CDR3 DNA follows: TGTGCCAGCAGTTACGCGGGTAGCTCCTACGAGCAGTACTTC. Its protein is CASSYAGSSYEQYF.

This clone was seen a few times. The V gene is TRBV7-2, the J gene TRBJ1-1; no reliable D call. V was cut by 4 bases and J by 11 bases, with 23 bases left in between. This CDR3 is built from 15 residues. From germline, CDR1 is SGHTA and CDR2 FQGNSA. In DNA form, the CDR3 reads TGTGCCAGCAGCTCCCAACCATGGGGAAGTCTAGCTGCTTTCTTT. Translated: CASSSQPWGSLAAFF.

V gene TRBV5-6 combines with J gene TRBJ2-3; possibly TRBD1 or TRBD2 for D (5 bases each). The germline V and J ends were trimmed by 1 base and 0 bases, with 9 bases remaining between them. This CDR3 comprises 15 residues. From germline, CDR1 is SGHDT and CDR2 YYEEEE. The CDR3, as DNA: TGTGCCAGCAGCTTGAGGGGACCAAGCACAGATACGCAGTATTTT. Encoded protein: CASSLRGPSTDTQYF.

This sequence joins TRBV6-5 and TRBJ1-2; D is unresolved. The V and J ends lost 5 bases and 6 bases respectively, with 19 bases between them. Germline V lookup: CDR1 MNHEY, CDR2 SVGAGI. CDR3 length: 15 amino acids. CDR3 residues: CASSRVSGPAHGYTF. The CDR3 DNA reads as TGTGCCAGCAGTAGAGTTTCCGGACCAGCCCATGGCTACACCTTC.

This chain links TRBV27 with TRBJ2-7, with TRBD2 as a possible D gene (6 bases). Germline CDR1 and CDR2: MNHEY and SMNVEV (reference sequence). The CDR3 extends over 15 amino acids. Trimming took off 0 bases at V and 0 bases at J, with 9 bases between the two ends. CDR3 sequence (DNA): TGTGCCAGCAGTTTATCAGGCGGGAACTCCTACGAGCAGTACTTC. Translating it yields CASSLSGGNSYEQYF.